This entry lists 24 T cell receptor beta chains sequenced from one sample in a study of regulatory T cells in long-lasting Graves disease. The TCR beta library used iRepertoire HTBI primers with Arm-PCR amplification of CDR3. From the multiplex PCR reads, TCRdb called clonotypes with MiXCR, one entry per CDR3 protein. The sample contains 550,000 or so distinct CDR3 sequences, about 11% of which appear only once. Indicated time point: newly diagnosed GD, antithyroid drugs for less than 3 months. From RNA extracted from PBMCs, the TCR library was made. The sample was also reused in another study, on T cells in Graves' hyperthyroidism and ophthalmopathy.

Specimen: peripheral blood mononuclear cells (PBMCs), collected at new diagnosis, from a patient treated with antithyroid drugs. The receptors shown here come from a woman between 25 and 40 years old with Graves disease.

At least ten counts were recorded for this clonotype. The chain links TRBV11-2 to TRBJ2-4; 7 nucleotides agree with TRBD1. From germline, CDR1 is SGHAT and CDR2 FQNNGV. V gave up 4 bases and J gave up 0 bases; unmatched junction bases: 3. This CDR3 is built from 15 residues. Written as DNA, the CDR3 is TGTGCCAGCAGCTCAGGGACAGTAGCCAAAAACATTCAGTACTTC. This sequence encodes CASSSGTVAKNIQYF.

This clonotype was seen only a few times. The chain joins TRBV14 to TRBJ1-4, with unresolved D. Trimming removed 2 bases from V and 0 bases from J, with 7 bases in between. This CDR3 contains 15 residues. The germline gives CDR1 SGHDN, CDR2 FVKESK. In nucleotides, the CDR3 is TGTGCCAGCAGCCAAAGTCAGACAACTAATGAAAAACTGTTTTTT. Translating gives CASSQSQTTNEKLFF.

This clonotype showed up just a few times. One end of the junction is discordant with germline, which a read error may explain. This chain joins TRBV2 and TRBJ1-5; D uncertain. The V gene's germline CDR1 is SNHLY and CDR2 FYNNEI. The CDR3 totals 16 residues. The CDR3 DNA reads TGTGCCAGAGACGACAAGAAACCAACTAGCGATCAGCCCCAGCATTTT. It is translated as CARDDKKPTSDQPQHF.

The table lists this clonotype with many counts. CDR3 in amino acids: CASSTTGARNGYTF. Here the CDR3 DNA reads TGTGCCAGTAGTACTACAGGGGCCCGGAATGGCTACACCTTC. The chain is built from TRBV19 and TRBJ1-2; 7 positions agree with TRBD1. This CDR3 has 14 amino acids. V dropped 4 bases and J dropped 6; count of bases not matched to a gene: 8. Germline CDR1 and CDR2: LNHDA and SQIVND (reference sequence).

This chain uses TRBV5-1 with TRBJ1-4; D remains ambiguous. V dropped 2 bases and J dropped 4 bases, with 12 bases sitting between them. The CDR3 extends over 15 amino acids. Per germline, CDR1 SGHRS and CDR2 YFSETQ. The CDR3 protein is CASSLRTGYNEKLFF. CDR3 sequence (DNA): TGCGCCAGCAGCTTACGGACCGGGTATAATGAAAAACTGTTTTTT.

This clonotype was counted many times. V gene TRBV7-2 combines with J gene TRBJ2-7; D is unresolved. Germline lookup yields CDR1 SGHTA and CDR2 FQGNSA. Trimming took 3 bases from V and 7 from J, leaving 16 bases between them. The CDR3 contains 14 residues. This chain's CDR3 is CASSFRHRWQEQYF. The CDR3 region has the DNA TGTGCCAGCAGCTTCCGCCACCGTTGGCAAGAGCAGTACTTC.

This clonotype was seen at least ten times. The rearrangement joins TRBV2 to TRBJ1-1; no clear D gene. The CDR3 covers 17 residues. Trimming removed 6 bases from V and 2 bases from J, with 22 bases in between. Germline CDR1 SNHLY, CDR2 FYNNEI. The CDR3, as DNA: TGTGCCAGCAGCGAGAATCACGACCGGGTCGCTAACACTGAAGCTTTCTTT. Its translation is CASSENHDRVANTEAFF.

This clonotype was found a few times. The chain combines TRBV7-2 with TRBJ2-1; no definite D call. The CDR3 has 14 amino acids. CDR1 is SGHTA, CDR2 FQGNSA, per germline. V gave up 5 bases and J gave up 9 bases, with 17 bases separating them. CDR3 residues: CASSQESGEAEQFF. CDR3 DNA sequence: TGTGCCAGCAGCCAAGAGAGTGGCGAGGCTGAGCAGTTCTTC.

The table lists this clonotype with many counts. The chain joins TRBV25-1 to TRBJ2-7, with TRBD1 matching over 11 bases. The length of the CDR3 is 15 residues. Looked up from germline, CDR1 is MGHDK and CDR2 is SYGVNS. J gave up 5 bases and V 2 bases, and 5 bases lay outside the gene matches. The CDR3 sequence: CASSEPRTGGNEQYF. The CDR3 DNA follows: TGTGCCAGCAGTGAACCCCGGACAGGGGGCAACGAGCAGTACTTC.

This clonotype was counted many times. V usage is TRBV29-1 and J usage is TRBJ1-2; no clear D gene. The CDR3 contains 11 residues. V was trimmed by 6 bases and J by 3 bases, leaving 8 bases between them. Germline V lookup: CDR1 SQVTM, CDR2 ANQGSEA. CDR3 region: CSVARDYGYTF. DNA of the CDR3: TGCAGCGTCGCAAGGGACTATGGCTACACCTTC.

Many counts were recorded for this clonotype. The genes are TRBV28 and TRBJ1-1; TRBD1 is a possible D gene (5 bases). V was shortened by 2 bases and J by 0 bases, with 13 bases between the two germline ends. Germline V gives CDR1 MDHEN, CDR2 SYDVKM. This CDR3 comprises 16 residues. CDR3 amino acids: CASSLGWEGLNTEAFF. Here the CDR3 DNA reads TGTGCCAGCAGTTTAGGATGGGAGGGACTGAACACTGAAGCTTTCTTT. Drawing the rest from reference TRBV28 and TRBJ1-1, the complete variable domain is DVKVTQSSRYLVKRTGEKVFLECVQDMDHENMFWYRQDPGLGLRLIYFSYDVKMKEKGDIPEGYSVSREKKERFSLILESASTNQTSMYLCASSLGWEGLNTEAFFGQGTRLTVV.

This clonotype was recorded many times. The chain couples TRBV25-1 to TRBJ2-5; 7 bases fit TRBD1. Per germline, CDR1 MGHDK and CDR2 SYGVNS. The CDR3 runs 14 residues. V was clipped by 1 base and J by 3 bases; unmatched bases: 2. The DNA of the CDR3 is TGTGCCAGCAGTGAATGGGACAGAAAAGAGACCCAGTACTTC. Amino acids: CASSEWDRKETQYF.

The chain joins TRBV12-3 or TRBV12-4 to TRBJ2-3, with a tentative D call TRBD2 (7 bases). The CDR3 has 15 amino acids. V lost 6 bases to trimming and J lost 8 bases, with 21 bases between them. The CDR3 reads CASRLWGGGPGTQYF. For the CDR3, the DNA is TGTGCCAGCAGACTCTGGGGGGGCGGCCCAGGTACGCAGTATTTT.

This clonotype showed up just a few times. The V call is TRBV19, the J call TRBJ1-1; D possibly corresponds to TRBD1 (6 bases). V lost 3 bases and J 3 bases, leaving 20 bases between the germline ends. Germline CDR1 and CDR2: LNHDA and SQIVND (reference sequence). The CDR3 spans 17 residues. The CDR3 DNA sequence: TGTGCCAGTAGTATCAACTCACCGGGGGCGCGGGACACTGAAGCTTTCTTT. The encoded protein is CASSINSPGARDTEAFF.

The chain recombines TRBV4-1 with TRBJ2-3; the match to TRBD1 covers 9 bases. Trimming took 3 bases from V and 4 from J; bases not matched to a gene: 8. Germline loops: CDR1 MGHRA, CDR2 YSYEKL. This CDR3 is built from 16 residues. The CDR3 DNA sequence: TGCGCCAGCAGCCACACCGGGACAGGGTGGGCAGATACGCAGTATTTT. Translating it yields CASSHTGTGWADTQYF.

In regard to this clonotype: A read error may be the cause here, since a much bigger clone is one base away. CDR3 region: CASSLYGASYEQFF. The CDR3 nucleotides read TGTGCCAGCAGCTTATACGGAGCTTCGTACGAGCAGTTCTTC. The rearrangement links TRBV7-2 to TRBJ2-1; D is undetermined. V lost 2 bases, J lost 10 bases, and 15 bases lay in between. The germline CDR1 and CDR2 sequences are SGHTA and FQGNSA. This CDR3 comprises 14 residues. Full variable domain (missing parts from reference TRBV7-2 and TRBJ2-1): GAGVSQSPSNKVTEKGKDVELRCDPISGHTALYWYRQSLGQGLEFLIYFQGNSAPDKSGLPSDRFSAERTGGSVSTLTIQRTQQEDSAVYLCASSLYGASYEQFFGPGTRLTVL.

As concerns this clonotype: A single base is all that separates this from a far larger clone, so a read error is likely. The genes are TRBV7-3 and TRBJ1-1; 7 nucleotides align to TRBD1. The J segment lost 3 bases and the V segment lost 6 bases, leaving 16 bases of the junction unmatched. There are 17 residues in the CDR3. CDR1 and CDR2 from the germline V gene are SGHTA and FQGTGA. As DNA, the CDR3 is TGTGCCAGCAGTCCACCAGGGGGTGTCACGAGGTACACTGAAGCTTTCTTT. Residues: CASSPPGGVTRYTEAFF.

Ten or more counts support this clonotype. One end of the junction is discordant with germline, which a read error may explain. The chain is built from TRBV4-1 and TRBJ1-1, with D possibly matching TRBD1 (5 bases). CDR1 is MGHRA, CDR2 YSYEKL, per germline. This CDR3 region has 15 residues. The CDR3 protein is CASSPRQRMNTEAFF. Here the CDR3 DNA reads TGTGCCAGCAGCCCGAGACAGCGAATGAACACTGAAGCTTTCTTT.

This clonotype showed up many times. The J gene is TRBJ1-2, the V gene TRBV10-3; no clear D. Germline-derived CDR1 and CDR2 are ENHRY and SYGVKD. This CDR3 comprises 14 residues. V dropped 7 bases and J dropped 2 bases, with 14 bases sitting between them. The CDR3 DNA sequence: TGTGCCATCACCTCCTCTCGGACGAACTATGGCTACACCTTC. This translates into CAITSSRTNYGYTF.

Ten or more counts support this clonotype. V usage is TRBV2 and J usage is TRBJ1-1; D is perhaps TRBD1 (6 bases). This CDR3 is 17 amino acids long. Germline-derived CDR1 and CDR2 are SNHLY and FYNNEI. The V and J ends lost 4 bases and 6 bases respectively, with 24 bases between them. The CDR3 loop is CASSGARQGPLTSEAFF. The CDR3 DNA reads TGTGCCAGCAGTGGTGCCCGTCAGGGGCCTTTAACCTCTGAAGCTTTCTTT.

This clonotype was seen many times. The CDR3 bases are TGTGCCAGCAGTTCGGTCCCGACAGGGAGGGGTACGCAGTATTTT. This codes for CASSSVPTGRGTQYF. The J gene is TRBJ2-3, the V gene TRBV27; the D gene could be TRBD1 or TRBD2 (7 bases each). Trimming stripped 4 bases from V and 8 bases from J, with 19 bases between. Germline CDR1 reads MNHEY; CDR2 reads SMNVEV (reference sequence). This CDR3 is 15 amino acids long.

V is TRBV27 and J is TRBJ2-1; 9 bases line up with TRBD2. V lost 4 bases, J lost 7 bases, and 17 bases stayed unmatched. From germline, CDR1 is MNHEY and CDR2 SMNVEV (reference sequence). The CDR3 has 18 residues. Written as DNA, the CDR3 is TGTGCCAGCAGTTCATACGGAAGAATAGCGGGAGTGCGTAATGAGCAGTTCTTC. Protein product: CASSSYGRIAGVRNEQFF.

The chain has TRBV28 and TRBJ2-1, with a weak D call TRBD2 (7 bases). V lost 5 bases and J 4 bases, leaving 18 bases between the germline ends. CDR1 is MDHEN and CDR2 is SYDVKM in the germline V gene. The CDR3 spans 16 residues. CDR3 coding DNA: TGTGCCAGCAGTCTAGGCTGGGGGGGGGCATACAATGAGCAGTTCTTC. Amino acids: CASSLGWGGAYNEQFF.

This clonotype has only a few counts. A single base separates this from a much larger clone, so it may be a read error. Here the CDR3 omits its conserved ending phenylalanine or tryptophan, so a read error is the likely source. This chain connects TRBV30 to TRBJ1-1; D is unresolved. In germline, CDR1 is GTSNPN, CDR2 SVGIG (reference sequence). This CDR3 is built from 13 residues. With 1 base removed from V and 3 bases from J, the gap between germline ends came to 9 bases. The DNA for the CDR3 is TGTGCCTGGAGTGAGCAGATACACACTGAAGCTTTCTCT. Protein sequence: CAWSEQIHTEAFS.